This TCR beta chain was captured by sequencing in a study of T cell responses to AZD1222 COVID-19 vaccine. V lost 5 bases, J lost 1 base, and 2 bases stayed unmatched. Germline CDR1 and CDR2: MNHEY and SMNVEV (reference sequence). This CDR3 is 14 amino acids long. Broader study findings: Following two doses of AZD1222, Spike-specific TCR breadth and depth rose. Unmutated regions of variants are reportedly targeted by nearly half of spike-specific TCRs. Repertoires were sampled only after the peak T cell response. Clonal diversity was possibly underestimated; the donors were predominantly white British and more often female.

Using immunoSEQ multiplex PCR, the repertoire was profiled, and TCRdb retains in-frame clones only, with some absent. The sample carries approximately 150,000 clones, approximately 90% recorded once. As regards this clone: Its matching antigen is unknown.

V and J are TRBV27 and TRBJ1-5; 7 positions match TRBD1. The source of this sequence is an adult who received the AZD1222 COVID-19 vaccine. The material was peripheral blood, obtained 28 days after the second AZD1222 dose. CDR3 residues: CASSTGVSNQPQHF. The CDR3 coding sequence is TGTGCCAGCAGTACAGGGGTAAGCAATCAGCCCCAGCATTTT.